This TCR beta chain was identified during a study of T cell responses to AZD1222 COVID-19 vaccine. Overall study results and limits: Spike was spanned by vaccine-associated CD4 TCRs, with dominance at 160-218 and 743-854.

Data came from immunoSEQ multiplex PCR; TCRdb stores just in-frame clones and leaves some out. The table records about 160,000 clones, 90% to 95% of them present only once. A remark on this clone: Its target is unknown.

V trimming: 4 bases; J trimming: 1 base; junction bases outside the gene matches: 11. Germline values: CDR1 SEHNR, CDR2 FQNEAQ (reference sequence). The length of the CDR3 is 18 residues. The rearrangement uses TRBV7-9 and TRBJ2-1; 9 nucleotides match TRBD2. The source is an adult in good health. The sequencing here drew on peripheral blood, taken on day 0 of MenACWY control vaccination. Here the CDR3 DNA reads TGTGCCAGCAGCTCAACTCGTAGCGGGAGTGTATCCTACAATGAGCAGTTCTTC. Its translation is CASSSTRSGSVSYNEQFF.